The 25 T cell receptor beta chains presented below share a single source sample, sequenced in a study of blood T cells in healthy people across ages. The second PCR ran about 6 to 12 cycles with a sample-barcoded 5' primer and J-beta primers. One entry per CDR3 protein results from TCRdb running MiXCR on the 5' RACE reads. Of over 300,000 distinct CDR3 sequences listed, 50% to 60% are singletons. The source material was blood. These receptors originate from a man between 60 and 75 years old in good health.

CDR3 amino acids: CASRLAGITDTQYF. As DNA, the CDR3 is TGCGCCAGCAGACTAGCGGGGATCACAGATACGCAGTATTTT. The V gene is TRBV5-1, the J gene TRBJ2-3; 10 bases map to TRBD2. The CDR3 has 14 residues. V lost 5 bases and J lost 2; bases outside the gene matches: 2. Germline CDR1 and CDR2: SGHRS and YFSETQ.

The CDR3 sequence: CASRSPTTLAEDTQYF. CDR3 coding DNA: TGTGCCAGCAGGTCACCAACAACCCTAGCTGAGGATACGCAGTATTTT. The gene calls are TRBV28 and TRBJ2-3, with a weak D call TRBD2 (5 bases). This CDR3 contains 16 residues. The V and J ends lost 6 bases and 6 bases respectively, with 22 bases between them. CDR1 is MDHEN, CDR2 SYDVKM, per germline.

CDR3 DNA sequence: TGTGCCAGCAGTGAATCTTGGACAGGCTATGGCTACACCTTC. The encoded protein is CASSESWTGYGYTF. The rearrangement joins TRBV25-1 to TRBJ1-2, with 7 bases identical to TRBD1. In germline, CDR1 is MGHDK, CDR2 SYGVNS. The J segment lost 4 bases and the V segment lost 1 base, leaving 3 bases of the junction unmatched. The CDR3 has 14 residues.

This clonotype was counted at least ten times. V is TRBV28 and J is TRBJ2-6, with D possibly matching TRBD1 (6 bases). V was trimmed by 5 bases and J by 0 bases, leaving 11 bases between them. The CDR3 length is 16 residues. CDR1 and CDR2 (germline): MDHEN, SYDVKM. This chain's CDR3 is CASSPGQNSGANVLTF. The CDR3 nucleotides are TGTGCCAGCAGTCCGGGACAAAACTCTGGGGCCAACGTCCTGACTTTC.

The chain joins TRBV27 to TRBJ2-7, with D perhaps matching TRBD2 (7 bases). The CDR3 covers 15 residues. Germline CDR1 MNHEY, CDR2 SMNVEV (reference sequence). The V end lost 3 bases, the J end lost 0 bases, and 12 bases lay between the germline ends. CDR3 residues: CASSLGGPYSYEQYF. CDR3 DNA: TGTGCCAGCAGTTTGGGGGGGCCATACTCCTACGAGCAGTACTTC.

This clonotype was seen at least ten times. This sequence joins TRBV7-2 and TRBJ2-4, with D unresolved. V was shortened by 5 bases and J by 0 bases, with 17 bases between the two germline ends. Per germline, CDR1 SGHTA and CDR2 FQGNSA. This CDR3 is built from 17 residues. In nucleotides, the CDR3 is TGTGCCAGCAGCCTGGAATCAATGACTTTAGCCAAAAACATTCAGTACTTC. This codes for CASSLESMTLAKNIQYF.

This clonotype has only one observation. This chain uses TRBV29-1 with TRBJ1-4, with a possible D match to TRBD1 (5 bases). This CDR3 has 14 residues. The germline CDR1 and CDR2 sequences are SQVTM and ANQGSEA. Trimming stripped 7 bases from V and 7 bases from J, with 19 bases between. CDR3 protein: CSASLSGKSEKLFF. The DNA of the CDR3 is TGCAGCGCAAGCCTTTCAGGGAAAAGTGAAAAACTGTTTTTT.

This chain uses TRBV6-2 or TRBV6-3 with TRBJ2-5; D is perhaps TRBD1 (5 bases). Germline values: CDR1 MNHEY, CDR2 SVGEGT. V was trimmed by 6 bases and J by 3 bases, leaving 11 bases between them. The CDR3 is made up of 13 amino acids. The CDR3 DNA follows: TGTGCCAGCAGGCCCGCAGGGAAAGAGACCCAGTACTTC. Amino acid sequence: CASRPAGKETQYF.

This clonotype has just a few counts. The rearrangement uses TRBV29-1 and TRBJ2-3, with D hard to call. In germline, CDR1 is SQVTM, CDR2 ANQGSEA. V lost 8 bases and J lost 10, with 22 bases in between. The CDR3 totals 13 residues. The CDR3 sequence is CSLVVSPAGSQYF. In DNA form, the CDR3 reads TGCAGCCTCGTAGTGTCTCCCGCAGGATCGCAGTATTTT.

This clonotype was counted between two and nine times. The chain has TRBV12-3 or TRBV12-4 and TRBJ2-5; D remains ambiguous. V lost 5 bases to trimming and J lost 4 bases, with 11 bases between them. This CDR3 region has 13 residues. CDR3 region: CASSPWTGETQYF. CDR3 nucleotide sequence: TGTGCCAGCAGTCCCTGGACGGGAGAGACCCAGTACTTC.

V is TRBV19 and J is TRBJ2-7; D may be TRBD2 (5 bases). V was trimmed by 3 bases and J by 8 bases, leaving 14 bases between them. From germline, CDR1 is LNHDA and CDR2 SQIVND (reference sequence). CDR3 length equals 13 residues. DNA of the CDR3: TGTGCCAGTAGTATCTCTGCGGGCGGGCAGCAGTACTTC. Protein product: CASSISAGGQQYF. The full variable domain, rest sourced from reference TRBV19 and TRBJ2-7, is DGGITQSPKYLFRKEGQNVTLSCEQNLNHDAMYWYRQDPGQGLRLIYYSQIVNDFQKGDIAEGYSVSREKKESFPLTVTSAQKNPTAFYLCASSISAGGQQYFGPGTRLTVT.

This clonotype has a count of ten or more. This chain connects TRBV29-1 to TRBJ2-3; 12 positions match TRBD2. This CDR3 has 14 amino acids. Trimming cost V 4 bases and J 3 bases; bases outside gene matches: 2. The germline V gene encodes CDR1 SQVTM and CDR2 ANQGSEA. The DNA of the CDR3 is TGCAGCGTTGGACTAGCGGGAGTGACAGATACGCAGTATTTT. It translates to CSVGLAGVTDTQYF.

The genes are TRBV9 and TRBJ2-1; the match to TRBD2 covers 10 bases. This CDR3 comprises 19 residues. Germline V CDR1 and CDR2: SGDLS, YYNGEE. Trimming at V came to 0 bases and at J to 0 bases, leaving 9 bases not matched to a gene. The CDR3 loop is CASSVVGSGGSRSYNEQFF. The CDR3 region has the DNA TGTGCCAGCAGCGTAGTTGGTAGCGGGGGGTCCCGCTCCTACAATGAGCAGTTCTTC. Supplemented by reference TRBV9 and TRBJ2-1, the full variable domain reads DSGVTQTPKHLITATGQRVTLRCSPRSGDLSVYWYQQSLDQGLQFLIQYYNGEERAKGNILERFSAQQFPDLHSELNLSSLELGDSALYFCASSVVGSGGSRSYNEQFFGPGTRLTVL.

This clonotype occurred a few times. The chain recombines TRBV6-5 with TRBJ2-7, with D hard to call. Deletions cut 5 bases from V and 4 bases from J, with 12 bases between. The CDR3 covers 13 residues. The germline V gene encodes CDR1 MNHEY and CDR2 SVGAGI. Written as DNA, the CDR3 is TGTGCCAGCAGTCCAGGATTTAGGTACGAGCAGTACTTC. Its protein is CASSPGFRYEQYF.

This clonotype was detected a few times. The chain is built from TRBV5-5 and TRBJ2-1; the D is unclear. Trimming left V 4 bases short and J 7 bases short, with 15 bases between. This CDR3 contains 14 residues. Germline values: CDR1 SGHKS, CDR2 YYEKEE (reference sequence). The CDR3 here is CASSPHTTGNEQFF. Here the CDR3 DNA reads TGTGCCAGCAGCCCCCATACCACCGGGAATGAGCAGTTCTTC.

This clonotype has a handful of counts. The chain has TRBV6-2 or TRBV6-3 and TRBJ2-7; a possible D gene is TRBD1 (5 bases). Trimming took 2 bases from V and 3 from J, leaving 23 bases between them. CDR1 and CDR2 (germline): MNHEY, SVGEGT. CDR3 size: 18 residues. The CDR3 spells CASSYNSIKVRDVYEQYF. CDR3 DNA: TGTGCCAGCAGTTACAATTCGATTAAGGTCAGGGATGTCTACGAGCAGTACTTC.

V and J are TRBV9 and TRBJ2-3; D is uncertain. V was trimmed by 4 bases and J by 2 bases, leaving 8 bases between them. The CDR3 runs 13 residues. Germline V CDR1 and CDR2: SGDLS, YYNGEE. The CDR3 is CASSPGHTDTQYF. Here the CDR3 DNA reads TGTGCCAGCAGCCCCGGCCACACAGATACGCAGTATTTT.

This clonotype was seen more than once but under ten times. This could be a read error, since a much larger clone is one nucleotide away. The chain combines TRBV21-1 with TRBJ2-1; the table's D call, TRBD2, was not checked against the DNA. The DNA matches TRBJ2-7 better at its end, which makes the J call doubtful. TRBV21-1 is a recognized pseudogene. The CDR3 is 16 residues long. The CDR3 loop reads CASSIERGAKYNEQYF. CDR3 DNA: TGTGCCAGCAGCATCGAGCGGGGGGCTAAATACAATGAGCAGTACTTC.

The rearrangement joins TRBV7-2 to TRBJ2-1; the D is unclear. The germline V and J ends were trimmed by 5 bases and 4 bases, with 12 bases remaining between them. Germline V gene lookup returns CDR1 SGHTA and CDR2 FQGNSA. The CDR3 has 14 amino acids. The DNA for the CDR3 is TGTGCCAGCAGCCCAAGGACCCGTTACAATGAGCAGTTCTTC. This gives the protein CASSPRTRYNEQFF.

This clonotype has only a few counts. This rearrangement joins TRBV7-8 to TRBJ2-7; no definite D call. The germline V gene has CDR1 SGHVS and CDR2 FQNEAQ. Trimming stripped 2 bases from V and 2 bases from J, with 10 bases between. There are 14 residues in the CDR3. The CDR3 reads CASSLPASPYEQYF. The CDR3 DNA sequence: TGTGCCAGCAGCTTACCTGCGAGCCCCTACGAGCAGTACTTC.

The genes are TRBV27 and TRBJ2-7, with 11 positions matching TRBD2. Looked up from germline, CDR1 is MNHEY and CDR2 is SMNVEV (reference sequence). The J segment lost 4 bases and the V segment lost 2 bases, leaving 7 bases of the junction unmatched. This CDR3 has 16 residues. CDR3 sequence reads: CASSLEGGTSGYEQYF. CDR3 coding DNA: TGTGCCAGCAGTTTAGAGGGGGGGACTAGCGGTTACGAGCAGTACTTC.

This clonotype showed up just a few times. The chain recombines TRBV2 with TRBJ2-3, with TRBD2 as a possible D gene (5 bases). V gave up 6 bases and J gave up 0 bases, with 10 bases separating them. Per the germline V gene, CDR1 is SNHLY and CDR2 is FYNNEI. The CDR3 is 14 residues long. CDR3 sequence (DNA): TGTGCCAGCAGGAGGACTCCTAGCACAGATACGCAGTATTTT. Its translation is CASRRTPSTDTQYF.

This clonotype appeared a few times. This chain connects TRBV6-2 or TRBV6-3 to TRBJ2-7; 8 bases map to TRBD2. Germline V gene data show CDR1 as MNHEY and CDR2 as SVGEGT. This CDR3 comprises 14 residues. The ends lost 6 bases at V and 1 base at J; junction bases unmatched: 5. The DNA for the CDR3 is TGTGCCAGCAGGCATAGCGGGATTTCCTACGAGCAGTACTTC. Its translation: CASRHSGISYEQYF.

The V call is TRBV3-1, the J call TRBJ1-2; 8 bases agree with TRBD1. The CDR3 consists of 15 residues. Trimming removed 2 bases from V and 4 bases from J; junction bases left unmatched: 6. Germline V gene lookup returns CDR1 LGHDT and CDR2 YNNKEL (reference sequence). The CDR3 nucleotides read TGTGCCAGCAGCCAACAGGGGGCTATTCCCTATGGCTACACCTTC. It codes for CASSQQGAIPYGYTF.

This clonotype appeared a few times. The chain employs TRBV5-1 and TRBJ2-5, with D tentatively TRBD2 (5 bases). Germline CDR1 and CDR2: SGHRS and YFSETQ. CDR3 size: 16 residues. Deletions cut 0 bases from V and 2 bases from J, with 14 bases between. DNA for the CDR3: TGCGCCAGCAGCTTGGGAATGGCGGGTTCACAAGAGACCCAGTACTTC. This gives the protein CASSLGMAGSQETQYF.